The clone carrying this TCR beta chain was found a few times. Then a second PCR, running roughly 6 to 12 cycles, was carried out with a sample-barcoded 5' primer and a J-beta primer mix. A single record per CDR3 protein comes from TCRdb applying MiXCR to the 5' RACE reads. Among over 500,000 distinct CDR3 sequences listed, approximately 52% were seen once. The data are from a study of blood T cells in healthy people across ages. The origin of this receptor is a woman aged 80 or older in good health. Sequences were obtained from blood.

CDR3 sequence reads: CASSPLLSNEQFF. DNA of the CDR3: TGTGCCAGCAGCCCCCTGCTTTCCAATGAGCAGTTCTTC. V and J are TRBV3-1 and TRBJ2-1; no definite D call. Trimming removed 4 bases from V and 6 bases from J, with 10 bases in between. The CDR3 spans 13 residues. Looked up from germline, CDR1 is LGHDT and CDR2 is YNNKEL (reference sequence).